Below, 7 T cell receptor beta chains from the same sample are listed, as sequenced in a study of T cells after posttransplantation cyclophosphamide. Profiled with immunoSEQ multiplex PCR; TCRdb holds only in-frame clones, not every one. This sample carries some 13,000 clones, none of them present only once. Busulfan-fludarabine conditioning, marrow transplant, and cyclophosphamide on days +3 and +4 were administered. The sample here was PBMCs, taken after allogeneic stem cell transplant with posttransplant cyclophosphamide. These receptors were taken from a female patient aged 35 to 55 who received an allogeneic stem cell transplant from a related donor, was CMV-positive, and had acute GVHD only. Some T cells may originate from the graft donor.

This clone was seen repeatedly, ten times or more. The chain is built from TRBV7-9 and TRBJ2-2; D unclear. Trimming stripped 2 bases from V and 5 bases from J, with 3 bases between. Germline V gives CDR1 SEHNR, CDR2 FQNEAQ (reference sequence). CDR3 length: 12 residues. The CDR3 sequence: CASSLYTGELFF. CDR3 DNA sequence: TGTGCCAGCAGCTTATATACCGGGGAGCTGTTTTTT.

This clone was picked up many times. V gene TRBV7-9 combines with J gene TRBJ1-5; D is ambiguous. The ends were cut back, 2 bases at V and 4 bases at J, with 6 bases in the middle. CDR3 size: 13 residues. Germline CDR1 reads SEHNR; CDR2 reads FQNEAQ (reference sequence). CDR3 nucleotide sequence: TGTGCCAGCAGCTTATCCGGGAATCAGCCCCAGCATTTT. It codes for CASSLSGNQPQHF.

This clone was observed many times. This chain links TRBV19 with TRBJ2-4; tentatively, D is TRBD1 (6 bases). CDR3 length: 15 residues. V was cut by 5 bases and J by 3 bases, with 14 bases left in between. Germline lookup yields CDR1 LNHDA and CDR2 SQIVND (reference sequence). In DNA, the CDR3 is TGTGCCAGTAGTGCAGGACAGTTCGGCAAAAACATTCAGTACTTC. Translated: CASSAGQFGKNIQYF.

The rearrangement uses TRBV19 and TRBJ2-2; 13 nucleotides match TRBD2. There are 16 residues in the CDR3. CDR1 and CDR2 from the germline V gene are LNHDA and SQIVND (reference sequence). V shed 4 bases, J shed 4 bases, and the junction held 3 bases outside the gene matches. Here the CDR3 reads CASSTTSGRPTGELFF. The CDR3 DNA reads as TGTGCCAGTAGTACGACTAGCGGGAGGCCCACCGGGGAGCTGTTTTTT.

This clone showed up many times. The chain employs TRBV6-6 and TRBJ2-2, with TRBD2 matching 7 bases. CDR1 and CDR2 from the germline V gene are MNHNY and SVGAGI (reference sequence). V dropped 2 bases and J dropped 4; count of bases not matched to a gene: 4. The CDR3 contains 15 residues. The CDR3 DNA is TGTGCCAGCAGTTACCTTGGCGGGGGCACCGGGGAGCTGTTTTTT. The encoded protein is CASSYLGGGTGELFF.

The chain combines TRBV27 with TRBJ1-1; D remains unclear. V gave up 5 bases and J gave up 4 bases, with 11 bases separating them. The CDR3 loop spans 13 amino acids. Per germline, CDR1 MNHEY and CDR2 SMNVEV (reference sequence). This CDR3 is CASSPQVGTEAFF. The CDR3 DNA is TGTGCCAGCAGTCCGCAGGTCGGCACTGAAGCTTTCTTT.

This clone was counted at least ten times. This chain uses TRBV10-3 with TRBJ2-2; 9 positions match TRBD2. This CDR3 spans 15 amino acids. V was clipped by 7 bases and J by 3 bases; unmatched bases: 6. Germline CDR1 and CDR2: ENHRY and SYGVKD. DNA for the CDR3: TGTGCCATCAAGGTAGCGGGAGTCGACACCGGGGAGCTGTTTTTT. This sequence encodes CAIKVAGVDTGELFF.